This TCR beta chain was captured in a study of cytomegalovirus exposure and HLA in healthy donors. Study-level findings and limits: Cytomegalovirus-associated status was assigned to some 180 TCR beta chains.

Primers included in the PCR were 60 Vbeta and 13 Jbeta primers. TCRdb keeps only in-frame clones here, not all; method: immunoSEQ multiplex PCR. The table records 130,000 or so clones, roughly 80% of them present only once. Trimming left V 4 bases short and J 1 base short, with 13 bases between. The CDR3 runs 15 residues. Germline CDR1 SGHDT, CDR2 YYEEEE. This clone was recorded only once. As yet, its antigen is unknown. The sample was PBMCs. This TCR was sampled from a female donor in good health and CMV-seronegative. The chain is built from TRBV5-6 and TRBJ2-3; D possibly corresponds to TRBD2 (5 bases). Written as DNA, the CDR3 is TGTGCCAGCAGCCTTTGGTTGCGGGGCACAGATACGCAGTATTTT. Encoded protein: CASSLWLRGTDTQYF.